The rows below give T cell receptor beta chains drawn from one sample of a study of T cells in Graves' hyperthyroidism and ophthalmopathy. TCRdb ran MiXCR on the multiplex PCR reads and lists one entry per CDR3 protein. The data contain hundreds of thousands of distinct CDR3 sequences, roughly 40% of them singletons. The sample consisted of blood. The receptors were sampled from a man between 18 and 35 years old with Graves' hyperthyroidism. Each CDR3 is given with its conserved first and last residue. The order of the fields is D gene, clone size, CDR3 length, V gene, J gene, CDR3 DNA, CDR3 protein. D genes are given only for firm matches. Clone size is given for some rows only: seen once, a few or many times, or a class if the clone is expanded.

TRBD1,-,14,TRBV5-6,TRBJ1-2,TGTGCCAGCAGCTTGGGTCTGACGGGACAGTTATACACCTTC,CASSLGLTGQLYTF
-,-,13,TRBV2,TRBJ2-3,TGTGCCATCCCGGGCCCAATCACAGATACGCAGTATTTT,CAIPGPITDTQYF
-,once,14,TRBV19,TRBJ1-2,TGTGCCAGTAGTACGGGGTCCCACAACTATGGCTACACCTTC,CASSTGSHNYGYTF
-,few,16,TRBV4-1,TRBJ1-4,TGCGCCAGCAGCCCCGTGGGGGGTGCAACTAATGAAAAACTGTTTTTT,CASSPVGGATNEKLFF
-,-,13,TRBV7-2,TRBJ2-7,TGTGCCAGCAGCTCCCTCGTGGCCTACGAGCAGTACTTC,CASSSLVAYEQYF
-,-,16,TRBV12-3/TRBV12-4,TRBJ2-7,TGTGCCAGCACCCCCACGGCGGGACAGAGCTTCTACGAGCAGTACTTC,CASTPTAGQSFYEQYF
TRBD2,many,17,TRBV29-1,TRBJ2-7,TGCAGCGTTGAAACTCACCTAGCGGGGACCGCCGGGGGTGAGCAGTACTTC,CSVETHLAGTAGGEQYF
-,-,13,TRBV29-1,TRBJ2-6,TGCAGCCTTAGGGAGTCCGGGGCCAACGTCCTGACTTTC,CSLRESGANVLTF
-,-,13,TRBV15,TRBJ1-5,TGTGCCACCAGCAGAGAGAAGGGACGGCCCCAGCATTTT,CATSREKGRPQHF
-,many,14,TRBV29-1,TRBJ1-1,TGCAGCGTTCTATTGCAGGGCTCGAACACTGAAGCTTTCTTT,CSVLLQGSNTEAFF
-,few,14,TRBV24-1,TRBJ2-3,TGTGCCACCAGTGCAAGGGGAAGCACAGATACGCAGTATTTT,CATSARGSTDTQYF
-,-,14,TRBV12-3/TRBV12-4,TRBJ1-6,TGTGCCAGCAGTTTATTGGGCAGCAATTCACCCCTCCACTTT,CASSLLGSNSPLHF
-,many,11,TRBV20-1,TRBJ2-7,TGCAGTGCTAGGCTATCCGTCGAGCAGTACTTC,CSARLSVEQYF
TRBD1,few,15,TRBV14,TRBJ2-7,TGTGCCAGCAGCCTGAGGACAGGAGCAATATACGAGCAGTACTTC,CASSLRTGAIYEQYF
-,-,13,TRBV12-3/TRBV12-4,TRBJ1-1,TGTGCCAGCAGTTTAGCGCCTGGGGGTGAAGCTTTCTTT,CASSLAPGGEAFF
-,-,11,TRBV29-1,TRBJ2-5,TGCAGCGCTGAGGATCGGGAGACCCAGTACTTC,CSAEDRETQYF
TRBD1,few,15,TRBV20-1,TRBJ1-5,TGCAGTGCTTTGCCTCCAGGGGGCTTCAATCAGCCCCAGCATTTT,CSALPPGGFNQPQHF
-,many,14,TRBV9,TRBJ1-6,TGTGCCAGCAGCGTAGAAGTGTATAATTCACCCCTCCACTTT,CASSVEVYNSPLHF
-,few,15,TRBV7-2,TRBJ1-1,TGTGCCAGCAGCACGCAGGGGCTTCGGGACACTGAAGCTTTCTTT,CASSTQGLRDTEAFF
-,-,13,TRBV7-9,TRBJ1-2,TGTGCCAGCAGCTCGAACTCCGCCCAGGGCTACACCTTC,CASSSNSAQGYTF
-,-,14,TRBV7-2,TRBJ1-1,TGTGCCAGCCTCAAGGGGTTAGGGTACACTGAAGCTTTCTTT,CASLKGLGYTEAFF
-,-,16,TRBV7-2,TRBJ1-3,TGTGCCAGCAGTCCAGCTGGGGTCCTCTCTGGAAACACCATATATTTT,CASSPAGVLSGNTIYF
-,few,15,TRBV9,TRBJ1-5,TGTGCCAGCAGTCTTTCAGGGGTCCTCGATCAGCCCCAGCATTTT,CASSLSGVLDQPQHF
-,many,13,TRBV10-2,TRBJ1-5,TGCGCCAGCAGTGGTCAGACGAATCAGCCCCAGCATTTT,CASSGQTNQPQHF
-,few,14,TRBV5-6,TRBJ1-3,TGTGCCAGCAGCCGGACAGAGTCTGGAAACACCATATATTTT,CASSRTESGNTIYF
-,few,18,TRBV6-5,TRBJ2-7,TGTGCCAGCAGTAGCTGGGGTTGGAAACTGCCCTCCTCCTACGAGCAGTACTTC,CASSSWGWKLPSSYEQYF
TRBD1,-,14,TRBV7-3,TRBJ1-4,TGTGCCAGCAGCTCGGGACAGGTTCGCGAAAAACTGTTTTTT,CASSSGQVREKLFF
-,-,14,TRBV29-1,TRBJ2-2,TGCAGCGTGATAGCGGAGGCGTACACCGGGGAGCTGTTTTTT,CSVIAEAYTGELFF